Listed here are 24 T cell receptor beta chains from one sample, sequenced in a study of cytomegalovirus exposure and HLA in healthy donors. The PCR had 60 Vbeta and 13 Jbeta primers. TCRdb's copy holds only in-frame clones and misses some; the assay was immunoSEQ multiplex PCR. Recorded for this sample: about 140,000 clones. The sequencing input was PBMCs. These TCRs come from a man aged 35-49 years in good health and CMV-seronegative.

Written as DNA, the CDR3 is TGTGCCACCCTGTCACCGGGACAGGGGGCGGGCTACACCTTC. This encodes CATLSPGQGAGYTF. The rearrangement joins TRBV10-3 to TRBJ1-2, with 12 positions matching TRBD1. The germline V gene encodes CDR1 ENHRY and CDR2 SYGVKD. The trim removed 10 bases at V and 8 bases at J, leaving 11 bases unmatched. CDR3 length equals 14 residues.

This rearrangement joins TRBV19 to TRBJ1-5; TRBD1 is a possible D gene (5 bases). Germline CDR1 and CDR2: LNHDA and SQIVND (reference sequence). Trimming pared 4 bases from V and 0 bases from J, leaving 16 bases between. The CDR3 consists of 17 residues. The CDR3 DNA is TGTGCCAGTAGTACTCCCGACAGTTTTTATAGCAATCAGCCCCAGCATTTT. Encoded protein: CASSTPDSFYSNQPQHF.

The CDR3: CASSTQTGSGNTIYF. The CDR3 nucleotides read TGTGCCAGCAGCACCCAGACGGGCTCTGGAAACACCATATATTTT. The chain employs TRBV9 and TRBJ1-3; no clear D gene. The ends were cut back, 4 bases at V and 0 bases at J, with 11 bases in the middle. CDR1 SGDLS and CDR2 YYNGEE come from the germline V gene. The CDR3 loop spans 15 amino acids.

The gene calls are TRBV4-3 and TRBJ2-7; no reliable D call. V was cut by 0 bases and J by 3 bases, with 3 bases left in between. This CDR3 is 12 amino acids long. In germline, CDR1 is LGHNA, CDR2 YSLEER. CDR3 region: CASSQDSYEQYF. For the CDR3, the DNA is TGCGCCAGCAGCCAAGATAGCTACGAGCAGTACTTC.

This rearrangement joins TRBV9 to TRBJ1-5, with 9 nucleotides matching TRBD1. Trimming cost V 0 bases and J 4 bases; bases outside gene matches: 5. Germline CDR1 reads SGDLS; CDR2 reads YYNGEE. This CDR3 is 16 amino acids long. In nucleotides, the CDR3 is TGTGCCAGCAGCGTAGGACAGGGGGGAAGTAATCAGCCCCAGCATTTT. It specifies CASSVGQGGSNQPQHF.

This rearrangement joins TRBV25-1 to TRBJ2-2; 8 bases match TRBD1. Trimming at V came to 3 bases and at J to 3 bases, leaving 6 bases not matched to a gene. The CDR3 consists of 16 residues. Germline values: CDR1 MGHDK, CDR2 SYGVNS. The chain's CDR3 is CASSDQGAPDTGELFF. The CDR3 DNA reads as TGTGCCAGCAGTGATCAGGGGGCGCCCGACACCGGGGAGCTGTTTTTT.

The chain employs TRBV9 and TRBJ2-6; possible D gene TRBD2, 6 bases. Germline V CDR1 and CDR2: SGDLS, YYNGEE. The CDR3 consists of 20 residues. V lost 0 bases to trimming and J lost 1 base, with 20 bases between them. In DNA form, the CDR3 reads TGTGCCAGCAGCGTAGACATTTTTGGGGGGAAGTTTTCTGGGGCCAACGTCCTGACTTTC. Translation gives CASSVDIFGGKFSGANVLTF.

The chain employs TRBV18 and TRBJ2-7; 7 nucleotides align to TRBD1. Germline loops: CDR1 KGHSH, CDR2 LQKENI. V dropped 2 bases and J dropped 6; count of bases not matched to a gene: 4. This CDR3 is built from 13 residues. DNA for the CDR3: TGTGCCAGCTCACCAATGACAGGGTCCGAGCAGTACTTC. Its protein is CASSPMTGSEQYF.

J is TRBJ1-2 and V is TRBV13; the match to TRBD1 covers 8 bases. Looked up from germline, CDR1 is PRHDT and CDR2 is FYEKMQ (reference sequence). Losses at the gene ends were 3 bases for V and 8 bases for J; bases not matched to a gene: 14. The CDR3 contains 16 residues. Here the CDR3 reads CASSLTGTGSFGGYTF. In DNA form, the CDR3 reads TGTGCCAGCAGCTTGACCGGGACAGGCTCGTTCGGGGGCTACACCTTC.

This sequence joins TRBV4-1 and TRBJ2-2; 10 bases are a match to TRBD1. The CDR3 runs to 17 residues. Germline V gene lookup returns CDR1 MGHRA and CDR2 YSYEKL. After removal of 0 bases from V and 3 bases from J, the junction contained 4 bases not matched to a gene. The CDR3 loop is CASSQDLGTGDTGELFF. The CDR3 DNA reads as TGCGCCAGCAGCCAAGATCTTGGGACAGGGGACACCGGGGAGCTGTTTTTT.

V and J are TRBV4-1 and TRBJ2-7; TRBD2 matches at 12 bases. CDR3 size: 16 residues. With 4 bases clipped from V and 2 bases from J, the junction kept 6 bases outside the gene matches. CDR1 MGHRA and CDR2 YSYEKL come from the germline V gene. The CDR3 DNA sequence: TGCGCCAGCAGCCTAACGACTAGCGGGGGTACCTACGAGCAGTACTTC. It is translated as CASSLTTSGGTYEQYF.

V is TRBV27 and J is TRBJ2-7; 8 bases match TRBD1. Germline V gene sequence: CDR1 MNHEY, CDR2 SMNVEV (reference sequence). This CDR3 is 15 amino acids long. The V gene end was trimmed by 8 bases and the J gene end by 1 base; junction bases not matched to a gene: 10. CDR3 region: CASRLQWTGSYEQYF. The CDR3 region has the DNA TGTGCCAGCCGCCTTCAGTGGACAGGGTCCTACGAGCAGTACTTC.

This sequence joins TRBV6-1 and TRBJ2-5; unclear D gene. Germline loops: CDR1 MNHNS, CDR2 SASEGT. There are 14 residues in the CDR3. V was pared by 4 bases and J by 4 bases, with 13 bases between. CDR3 in amino acids: CASSVLEFPETQYF. Written as DNA, the CDR3 is TGTGCCAGCAGTGTCCTAGAGTTCCCAGAGACCCAGTACTTC.

The genes are TRBV4-3 and TRBJ2-3, with D maybe TRBD1 (6 bases). The V end lost 2 bases, the J end lost 6 bases, and 15 bases lay between the germline ends. The CDR3 is 15 residues long. From germline, CDR1 is LGHNA and CDR2 YSLEER. CDR3 sequence (DNA): TGCGCCAGCAGCCAATCGCCGACAGGCTCGGATACGCAGTATTTT. This codes for CASSQSPTGSDTQYF.

This chain links TRBV11-2 with TRBJ2-4, with 7 bases matching TRBD2. CDR1 and CDR2 (germline): SGHAT, FQNNGV. The V segment lost 1 base and the J segment 2 bases; nucleotides outside the gene matches: 2. This CDR3 is built from 15 residues. The CDR3 sequence is CASSLGGGTKNIQYF. The CDR3 region has the DNA TGTGCCAGCAGCTTAGGGGGGGGAACCAAAAACATTCAGTACTTC. Using reference TRBV11-2 and TRBJ2-4 for the parts outside the CDR3, the full variable domain is EAGVAQSPRYKIIEKRQSVAFWCNPISGHATLYWYQQILGQGPKLLIQFQNNGVVDDSQLPKDRFSAERLKGVDSTLKIQPAKLEDSAVYLCASSLGGGTKNIQYFGAGTRLSVL.

The J gene is TRBJ1-5, the V gene TRBV6-1, with 8 nucleotides matching TRBD1. This CDR3 spans 15 amino acids. The V gene end was trimmed by 7 bases and the J gene end by 3 bases; junction bases not matched to a gene: 8. From germline, CDR1 is MNHNS and CDR2 SASEGT. CDR3 loop: CASTMTGANNQPQHF. In DNA form, the CDR3 reads TGTGCCAGCACTATGACAGGGGCAAACAATCAGCCCCAGCATTTT.

The gene calls are TRBV6-1 and TRBJ1-1; D perhaps matches TRBD1 (5 bases). Germline CDR1 MNHNS, CDR2 SASEGT. This CDR3 spans 16 amino acids. The V gene lost 4 bases and the J gene lost 0 bases, with 15 bases spanning the gap. The CDR3 coding sequence is TGTGCCAGCAGTGGACCAGTGGGGGGGGTGAACACTGAAGCTTTCTTT. This encodes CASSGPVGGVNTEAFF.

This chain uses TRBV20-1 with TRBJ2-1; no reliable D call. The CDR3 covers 11 residues. The V gene lost 4 bases and the J gene lost 14 bases, with 15 bases spanning the gap. Germline CDR1 reads DFQATT; CDR2 reads SNEGSKA (reference sequence). The CDR3 region has the DNA TGCAGTGCTAAGCACGAGCTTCGGGAGTTCTTC. This gives the protein CSAKHELREFF.

The chain has TRBV4-2 and TRBJ2-6; 8 bases map to TRBD1. CDR1 is LGHNA, CDR2 YNFKEQ, per germline. The CDR3 consists of 20 residues. J lost 0 bases, V lost 1 base, and 11 bases had no gene match. The CDR3 DNA sequence: TGTGCCAGCAGCCAAGCGCTAGTGGGACAGGTCTACTCTGGGGCCAACGTCCTGACTTTC. It specifies CASSQALVGQVYSGANVLTF.

This rearrangement joins TRBV4-2 to TRBJ2-7, with TRBD1 matching over 8 bases. The CDR3 has 17 residues. Germline V gene sequence: CDR1 LGHNA, CDR2 YNFKEQ. Losses at the gene ends were 5 bases for V and 5 bases for J; bases not matched to a gene: 17. The CDR3 nucleotides are TGTGCCAGCAGCTCCCCCCCCCGGACAGGGATACCCCACGAGCAGTACTTC. This sequence encodes CASSSPPRTGIPHEQYF.

The chain combines TRBV5-1 with TRBJ2-7; 16 positions agree with TRBD2. Looked up from germline, CDR1 is SGHRS and CDR2 is YFSETQ. The J segment lost 3 bases and the V segment lost 4 bases, leaving 7 bases of the junction unmatched. The CDR3 runs to 17 residues. CDR3 DNA: TGCGCCAGCAGCCCATATGGGACTAGCGGGGGGGTCTACGAGCAGTACTTC. This codes for CASSPYGTSGGVYEQYF.

V is TRBV19 and J is TRBJ1-1, with 11 bases matching TRBD1. CDR1 and CDR2 (germline): LNHDA, SQIVND (reference sequence). CDR3 length equals 15 residues. V dropped 7 bases and J dropped 4; count of bases not matched to a gene: 8. The CDR3 reads CASTFGTGGFTEAFF. In nucleotides, the CDR3 is TGTGCCAGTACTTTTGGGACAGGGGGGTTCACTGAAGCTTTCTTT.

The chain is built from TRBV16 and TRBJ1-2; TRBD1 matches 12 bases. Germline V gives CDR1 KGHSY, CDR2 FQNENV. This CDR3 is built from 15 residues. V trimming: 3 bases; J trimming: 8 bases; junction bases outside the gene matches: 7. The CDR3 coding sequence is TGTGCCAGCAGCCATCCGGGACAGGGGGCAGGCGGCTACACCTTC. This encodes CASSHPGQGAGGYTF.

The CDR3 sequence is CASSGSGGYEKLFF. The CDR3 coding sequence is TGTGCCAGCAGCGGATCCGGGGGGTATGAAAAACTGTTTTTT. The chain recombines TRBV9 with TRBJ1-4, with D maybe TRBD1 (5 bases). The germline V and J ends were trimmed by 3 bases and 6 bases, with 12 bases remaining between them. CDR3 length: 14 amino acids. Germline V gives CDR1 SGDLS, CDR2 YYNGEE.